These 9 T cell receptor beta chains came from one sample sequenced in a study of regulatory T cells in long-lasting Graves disease. The time point denotes: newly diagnosed GD, antithyroid drugs for less than 3 months. PBMC RNA was the source of the TCR library. Libraries of TCR beta came from iRepertoire HTBI primers plus Arm-PCR of CDR3 regions. TCRdb independently ran MiXCR on the multiplex PCR reads; one entry per CDR3 protein. The sample includes roughly 250,000 distinct CDR3 sequences, 18% of them seen just once. These records were also assigned to another study, of T cells in Graves' hyperthyroidism and ophthalmopathy.

Sequenced material: peripheral blood mononuclear cells (PBMCs), taken at new diagnosis, from a patient treated with antithyroid drugs. These TCRs come from a woman younger than 45 with Graves disease.

Many counts were recorded for this clonotype. The gene calls are TRBV7-9 and TRBJ1-2, with a weak D call TRBD1 (6 bases). Looked up from germline, CDR1 is SEHNR and CDR2 is FQNEAQ (reference sequence). V shed 4 bases and J shed 4 bases, with 10 bases lying between them. The CDR3 runs 13 residues. The CDR3 here is CASSSGHLYGYTF. DNA for the CDR3: TGTGCCAGCAGCTCGGGACACCTCTATGGCTACACCTTC.

This clonotype occurred many times. This chain links TRBV3-1 with TRBJ1-6; the match to TRBD1 covers 9 bases. V dropped 4 bases and J dropped 8; count of bases not matched to a gene: 3. Germline V lookup: CDR1 LGHDT, CDR2 YNNKEL (reference sequence). This CDR3 region has 14 residues. This chain's CDR3 is CASSLGQGYSPLHF. The CDR3 DNA sequence: TGTGCCAGCAGCCTGGGACAGGGTTATTCACCCCTCCACTTT.

The chain combines TRBV28 with TRBJ2-2; D tentatively reads TRBD1 or TRBD2 (5 bases each). The CDR3 covers 16 residues. V lost 4 bases and J lost 5, with 17 bases in between. CDR1 and CDR2 (germline): MDHEN, SYDVKM. In DNA form, the CDR3 reads TGTGCCAGCAGTTATACTTGGGGGTCACCTACCGGGGAGCTGTTTTTT. Amino acids: CASSYTWGSPTGELFF. Variable domain in full (rest from reference TRBV28 and TRBJ2-2): DVKVTQSSRYLVKRTGEKVFLECVQDMDHENMFWYRQDPGLGLRLIYFSYDVKMKEKGDIPEGYSVSREKKERFSLILESASTNQTSMYLCASSYTWGSPTGELFFGEGSRLTVL.

This clonotype was observed a few times. The chain links TRBV20-1 to TRBJ1-2, with 7 bases identical to TRBD1. CDR3 length: 11 amino acids. The J segment lost 8 bases and the V segment lost 6 bases, leaving 6 bases of the junction unmatched. Germline values: CDR1 DFQATT, CDR2 SNEGSKA (reference sequence). For the CDR3, the DNA is TGCAGTGCCCCTGACAGGGACGGCTACACCTTC. This gives the protein CSAPDRDGYTF.

This clonotype occurred many times. The chain couples TRBV27 to TRBJ2-7; D unresolved. The CDR3 runs to 12 residues. The V and J ends lost 5 bases and 4 bases respectively, with 9 bases between them. Germline CDR1 MNHEY, CDR2 SMNVEV (reference sequence). This CDR3 reads CASSEDGYEQYF. CDR3 bases: TGTGCCAGCAGTGAGGACGGGTACGAGCAGTACTTC.

The sample holds many counts of this clonotype. V is TRBV7-9 and J is TRBJ2-5; D may be TRBD1 (6 bases). CDR1 is SEHNR and CDR2 is FQNEAQ in the germline V gene (reference sequence). This CDR3 has 15 residues. The V and J ends lost 5 bases and 5 bases respectively, with 18 bases between them. DNA of the CDR3: TGTGCCAGCAGCCCGAAACAGGGTAGTGGCGAGACCCAGTACTTC. The encoded protein is CASSPKQGSGETQYF.

This clonotype was seen repeatedly, ten times or more. The chain joins TRBV2 to TRBJ2-1, with D uncertain. Per the germline V gene, CDR1 is SNHLY and CDR2 is FYNNEI. This CDR3 has 12 amino acids. V was cut by 6 bases and J by 3 bases, with 6 bases left in between. The CDR3 DNA reads TGTGCCAGCAGGGTGCGCTACAATGAGCAGTTCTTC. Translation gives CASRVRYNEQFF.

J is TRBJ1-2 and V is TRBV20-1; D is perhaps TRBD1 (6 bases). This CDR3 contains 12 residues. V lost 5 bases and J 7 bases, leaving 14 bases between the germline ends. The germline CDR1 and CDR2 sequences are DFQATT and SNEGSKA (reference sequence). CDR3 nucleotides: TGCAGTGCTGGCCAGACAGGCTCTGGCTACACCTTC. Protein sequence: CSAGQTGSGYTF.

This clonotype was observed a handful of times. The chain uses TRBV6-1 and TRBJ2-1; D may match TRBD1 or TRBD2 (6 bases each). This CDR3 region has 15 residues. Germline V gives CDR1 MNHNS, CDR2 SASEGT. Trimming left V 6 bases short and J 3 bases short, with 15 bases between. The CDR3 DNA follows: TGTGCCAGCAGCCTTCTTAGGGGGGACTACAATGAGCAGTTCTTC. It specifies CASSLLRGDYNEQFF.